These 25 T cell receptor beta chains originate from one sample sequenced in a study of blood T cell repertoires in COVID-19. Assay: immunoSEQ multiplex PCR; the TCRdb copy retains only in-frame clones and omits some. The sample has about 260,000 clones; 85% to 90% are singletons. The sequencing input was peripheral blood. The receptors originated from a woman between 40 and 55 years old who had recovered from COVID-19.

This clone was recorded at least ten times. The V gene is TRBV7-9, the J gene TRBJ2-5, with D tentatively TRBD1 (6 bases). V gave up 7 bases and J gave up 4 bases, with 10 bases separating them. CDR1 SEHNR and CDR2 FQNEAQ come from the germline V gene (reference sequence). This CDR3 has 12 amino acids. CDR3 nucleotide sequence: TGTGCCAGCACCGGGACAAGAGAGACCCAGTACTTC. The encoded protein is CASTGTRETQYF. The full variable domain, its missing parts supplied by reference TRBV7-9 and TRBJ2-5, is DTGVSQNPRHKITKRGQNVTFRCDPISEHNRLYWYRQTLGQGPEFLTYFQNEAQLEKSRLLSDRFSAERPKGSFSTLEIQRTEQGDSAMYLCASTGTRETQYFGPGTRLLVL.

The chain employs TRBV4-3 and TRBJ1-5, with D possibly TRBD1 on 6 matching bases. The V end was cut by 0 bases, the J end by 5 bases, with 11 bases between. CDR3 length: 15 amino acids. CDR1 is LGHNA and CDR2 is YSLEER in the germline V gene. CDR3 sequence: CASSQDRYRDQPQHF. The CDR3 region has the DNA TGCGCCAGCAGCCAAGATAGGTACAGGGATCAGCCCCAGCATTTT.

The chain employs TRBV5-3 and TRBJ2-5; D is unclear. TRBV5-3 is noted as an ORF with a role that remains uncertain. V lost 0 bases, J lost 0 bases, and 9 bases lay in between. This CDR3 contains 15 residues. The CDR3 loop is CARSLVPSDQETQYF. DNA for the CDR3: TGTGCCAGAAGCTTGGTTCCCAGCGACCAAGAGACCCAGTACTTC.

J is TRBJ1-5 and V is TRBV6-5; 8 bases are shared with TRBD1. The CDR3 has 14 residues. Germline V gene data show CDR1 as MNHEY and CDR2 as SVGAGI. The junction had 1 base not matched to a gene; V was cut back by 6 bases and J by 0 bases. The CDR3, as DNA: TGTGCCAGCAGACAGGGGGGTAGCAATCAGCCCCAGCATTTT. Translated: CASRQGGSNQPQHF.

This chain connects TRBV4-3 to TRBJ1-1; weak D call: TRBD1 (6 bases). This CDR3 is 15 amino acids long. The ends were cut back, 1 base at V and 2 bases at J, with 11 bases in the middle. Germline V lookup: CDR1 LGHNA, CDR2 YSLEER. The CDR3 sequence: CASSQAWTENTEAFF. The CDR3 DNA reads TGCGCCAGCAGCCAAGCCTGGACAGAAAACACTGAAGCTTTCTTT.

V and J are TRBV19 and TRBJ1-2; TRBD1 matches at 10 bases. J gave up 8 bases and V 5 bases, and 8 bases lay outside the gene matches. This CDR3 region has 14 residues. Germline V gene data show CDR1 as LNHDA and CDR2 as SQIVND (reference sequence). CDR3 coding DNA: TGTGCCAGTAGTCTCACCGGGACAGGGGCCGGCTACACCTTC. Amino acid sequence: CASSLTGTGAGYTF.

This chain connects TRBV9 to TRBJ1-3, with a weak D call TRBD1 (5 bases). Deletions cut 4 bases from V and 2 bases from J, with 10 bases between. CDR1 and CDR2 (germline): SGDLS, YYNGEE. This CDR3 has 14 amino acids. CDR3 in amino acids: CASSRGGAGNTIYF. CDR3 nucleotides: TGTGCCAGCAGCCGGGGGGGGGCTGGAAACACCATATATTTT.

The DNA of the CDR3 is TGTGCTAGTGGTTTGGGGCATGCGGGGGGCCTCGACAATGAGCAGTTCTTC. Translated: CASGLGHAGGLDNEQFF. This chain uses TRBV12-5 with TRBJ2-1, with 8 positions matching TRBD2. CDR3 length equals 17 residues. After removal of 1 base from V and 5 bases from J, the junction contained 10 bases not matched to a gene. Germline CDR1 LGHNT, CDR2 FRNRAP.

J is TRBJ2-1 and V is TRBV27; 9 positions agree with TRBD1. Per the germline V gene, CDR1 is MNHEY and CDR2 is SMNVEV (reference sequence). V shed 5 bases, J shed 9 bases, and the junction held 8 bases outside the gene matches. The CDR3 has 14 amino acids. CDR3 amino acids: CASSPGTGWGEQFF. CDR3 coding DNA: TGTGCCAGCAGTCCAGGGACAGGGTGGGGTGAGCAGTTCTTC.

This chain connects TRBV4-1 to TRBJ2-1; 8 bases agree with TRBD1. This CDR3 comprises 15 residues. Germline loops: CDR1 MGHRA, CDR2 YSYEKL. Unmatched junction bases numbered 5, after V lost 1 base and J lost 6 bases. The CDR3 nucleotides are TGCGCCAGCAGCCAAGGGCAGGGGGCCTTCAATGAGCAGTTCTTC. It encodes CASSQGQGAFNEQFF.

This rearrangement joins TRBV5-5 to TRBJ1-3, with a tentative D call TRBD1 (5 bases). The CDR3 contains 14 residues. V lost 0 bases and J 7 bases, leaving 11 bases between the germline ends. Looked up from germline, CDR1 is SGHKS and CDR2 is YYEKEE (reference sequence). This CDR3 is CASSLVAGSNTIYF. The CDR3 bases are TGTGCCAGCAGCTTGGTGGCAGGGTCGAACACCATATATTTT.

The gene calls are TRBV9 and TRBJ2-5; 8 nucleotides match TRBD2. V gave up 3 bases and J gave up 2 bases; unmatched junction bases: 12. CDR1 is SGDLS and CDR2 is YYNGEE in the germline V gene. This CDR3 has 17 amino acids. The DNA of the CDR3 is TGTGCCAGCAGCGCCCCGGCTAGCGGGTACTTTCAAGAGACCCAGTACTTC. The encoded protein is CASSAPASGYFQETQYF.

The chain employs TRBV25-1 and TRBJ1-1; D is possibly TRBD1 (5 bases). The V gene's germline CDR1 is MGHDK and CDR2 SYGVNS. V was pared by 1 base and J by 3 bases, with 18 bases between. The CDR3 extends over 17 amino acids. The CDR3 bases are TGTGCCAGCAGTGAATTCTTGGGGTCGGGGGGGGACACTGAAGCTTTCTTT. Its protein is CASSEFLGSGGDTEAFF.

CDR3: CAWSRGTGRNQPQHF. Here the CDR3 DNA reads TGTGCCTGGAGCCGCGGGACAGGGAGGAATCAGCCCCAGCATTTT. V is TRBV30 and J is TRBJ1-5; 9 bases align to TRBD1. This CDR3 region has 15 residues. Looked up from germline, CDR1 is GTSNPN and CDR2 is SVGIG (reference sequence). After removal of 3 bases from V and 4 bases from J, the junction contained 7 bases not matched to a gene.

The V and J genes are TRBV4-3 and TRBJ1-3, with D maybe TRBD1 (6 bases). Trimming removed 0 bases from V and 7 bases from J, with 10 bases in between. The length of the CDR3 is 14 residues. Germline-derived CDR1 and CDR2 are LGHNA and YSLEER. In DNA, the CDR3 is TGCGCCAGCAGCCAAGAGGACAGTTGGAACACCATATATTTT. Translated: CASSQEDSWNTIYF.

This clone turned up a few times. This chain connects TRBV7-3 to TRBJ2-7; 7 bases match TRBD2. The CDR3 covers 16 residues. V trimming: 5 bases; J trimming: 7 bases; junction bases outside the gene matches: 17. Per the germline V gene, CDR1 is SGHTA and CDR2 is FQGTGA. CDR3 in amino acids: CASSPRGGTKFREQYF. The DNA of the CDR3 is TGTGCCAGCAGCCCACGGGGAGGGACCAAATTCAGAGAGCAGTACTTC.

V gene TRBV18 combines with J gene TRBJ1-2; weak D call: TRBD1 (6 bases). This CDR3 spans 14 amino acids. Deletions cut 3 bases from V and 2 bases from J, with 10 bases between. The germline CDR1 and CDR2 sequences are KGHSH and LQKENI. The CDR3 reads CASSPNTGNYGYTF. CDR3 nucleotide sequence: TGTGCCAGCTCACCGAACACAGGGAACTATGGCTACACCTTC.

This chain uses TRBV10-3 with TRBJ2-2; 9 bases fit TRBD1. Germline CDR1 ENHRY, CDR2 SYGVKD. CDR3 size: 15 residues. V shed 6 bases and J 8 bases; nucleotides not matched to a gene: 10. CDR3 sequence: CAIRSGQGSAGELFF. DNA of the CDR3: TGTGCCATCAGGTCGGGACAGGGATCTGCTGGGGAGCTGTTTTTT.

The J gene is TRBJ2-5, the V gene TRBV7-3; D gene uncertain. The CDR3 loop spans 14 amino acids. V was shortened by 5 bases and J by 5 bases, with 15 bases between the two germline ends. CDR1 SGHTA and CDR2 FQGTGA come from the germline V gene. The CDR3 sequence: CASSPAGAAETQYF. DNA for the CDR3: TGTGCCAGCAGCCCCGCCGGAGCAGCCGAGACCCAGTACTTC.

The J gene is TRBJ1-2, the V gene TRBV20-1, with 8 bases matching TRBD1. The germline V gene has CDR1 DFQATT and CDR2 SNEGSKA (reference sequence). This CDR3 has 11 residues. Trimming at V came to 5 bases and at J to 8 bases, leaving 4 bases not matched to a gene. CDR3 nucleotide sequence: TGCAGTGCTCGGGACAGGTCCGGCTACACCTTC. Amino acids: CSARDRSGYTF.

This clone came up a few times. The chain is built from TRBV5-1 and TRBJ1-6, with 8 bases that match TRBD1. Germline V gives CDR1 SGHRS, CDR2 YFSETQ. Trimming cost V 0 bases and J 7 bases; bases outside gene matches: 6. This CDR3 region has 16 residues. CDR3 coding DNA: TGCGCCAGCAGCTTGGGCAGGGGGCTAGGAAATTCACCCCTCCACTTT. Its translation: CASSLGRGLGNSPLHF. Full variable domain (missing parts from reference TRBV5-1 and TRBJ1-6): KAGVTQTPRYLIKTRGQQVTLSCSPISGHRSVSWYQQTPGQGLQFLFEYFSETQRNKGNFPGRFSGRQFSNSRSEMNVSTLELGDSALYLCASSLGRGLGNSPLHFGNGTRLTVT.

The CDR3 DNA sequence: TGTGCCAGCAGTGTGCTGGGGGCAGAGACCCAGTACTTC. It codes for CASSVLGAETQYF. The rearrangement joins TRBV6-2 or TRBV6-3 to TRBJ2-5; tentative D call: TRBD1 (6 bases). The V and J ends lost 5 bases and 4 bases respectively, with 11 bases between them. The CDR3 loop spans 13 amino acids. Germline CDR1 reads MNHEY; CDR2 reads SVGEGT.

The chain combines TRBV5-1 with TRBJ2-6; tentative D call: TRBD1 (6 bases). With 4 bases removed from V and 2 bases from J, the gap between germline ends came to 10 bases. The CDR3 has 15 amino acids. Germline V gene data show CDR1 as SGHRS and CDR2 as YFSETQ. CDR3 loop: CASSPGTTGANVLTF. The CDR3 DNA is TGCGCCAGCAGCCCAGGGACAACTGGGGCCAACGTCCTGACTTTC.

This chain connects TRBV15 to TRBJ1-4; unclear D gene. Trimming cost V 5 bases and J 6 bases, with 7 bases left between them. Germline CDR1 and CDR2: LNHNV and YYDKDF (reference sequence). The CDR3 loop spans 12 amino acids. The CDR3 nucleotides read TGTGCCACCAGCGCTCAGGATGAAAAACTGTTTTTT. It codes for CATSAQDEKLFF.

The chain has TRBV27 and TRBJ2-2; weak D call: TRBD2 (5 bases). Trimming removed 5 bases at V and 1 base at J, with 14 bases between. There are 16 residues in the CDR3. Germline V gene sequence: CDR1 MNHEY, CDR2 SMNVEV (reference sequence). This CDR3 reads CASSTSWAGNTGELFF. In DNA, the CDR3 is TGTGCCAGCAGTACCTCCTGGGCGGGGAACACCGGGGAGCTGTTTTTT.